The clone carrying this T cell receptor beta chain was seen repeatedly, ten times or more. The V gene lost 6 bases and the J gene lost 0 bases, with 16 bases spanning the gap. The CDR3 is 16 residues long. Germline loops: CDR1 MDHEN, CDR2 SYDVKM. This sample is part of a study of T cells in Graves' hyperthyroidism and ophthalmopathy. RNA transcripts yielded amplified TCR beta CDR3 regions. TCR CDR3 regions were first amplified by RT-PCR with HTBI primers. MiXCR, run by TCRdb on the multiplex PCR reads, gives a single entry per CDR3 protein. This table holds fewer than 800,000 distinct CDR3 sequences, roughly 15% found once.

The sequence came from a man aged 18 to 30 with Graves' hyperthyroidism. The chain joins TRBV28 to TRBJ2-3; D gene unclear. Sequencing input: blood. The CDR3 reads CASSLSDEASTDTQYF. CDR3 in DNA: TGTGCCAGCAGCTTGTCAGATGAGGCAAGCACAGATACGCAGTATTTT.